The 11 T cell receptor beta chains listed next were all sequenced from one sample in a study of blood T cell repertoires in COVID-19. Profiled with immunoSEQ multiplex PCR; TCRdb holds only in-frame clones, not every one. The sample has about 270,000 clones, 86% seen once. The sample comprised PBMCs or T cells enriched from blood (not recorded which). The source is a woman aged 18-35 years who had recovered from COVID-19.

The V call is TRBV6-6, the J call TRBJ1-4, with D perhaps matching TRBD1 (5 bases). Trimming stripped 0 bases from V and 4 bases from J, with 12 bases between. Per germline, CDR1 MNHNY and CDR2 SVGAGI (reference sequence). The CDR3 sequence is 16 residues long. The CDR3 region has the DNA TGTGCCAGCAGTTACTCTGGGTTAGGGGATAATGAAAAACTGTTTTTT. This gives the protein CASSYSGLGDNEKLFF.

This chain uses TRBV13 with TRBJ1-2; tentatively, D is TRBD1 (5 bases). The V gene lost 0 bases and the J gene lost 8 bases, with 19 bases spanning the gap. The CDR3 covers 16 residues. Germline-derived CDR1 and CDR2 are PRHDT and FYEKMQ (reference sequence). CDR3 sequence (DNA): TGTGCCAGCAGCTTAGGCCACGACAGCCAACCGAGGGGCTACACCTTC. Translating gives CASSLGHDSQPRGYTF.

The chain joins TRBV13 to TRBJ1-1; D remains ambiguous. The CDR3 is 15 amino acids. Germline loops: CDR1 PRHDT, CDR2 FYEKMQ (reference sequence). The V gene lost 9 bases and the J gene lost 4 bases, with 21 bases spanning the gap. As DNA, the CDR3 is TGTGCCAGTCAGCCCCGCTCCAGGCGGGCCACTGAAGCTTTCTTT. Translating it yields CASQPRSRRATEAFF.

The rearrangement links TRBV30 to TRBJ2-5, with 8 bases that match TRBD2. CDR1 GTSNPN and CDR2 SVGIG come from the germline V gene (reference sequence). With 1 base clipped from V and 4 bases from J, the junction kept 5 bases outside the gene matches. The CDR3 runs 14 residues. CDR3 nucleotides: TGTGCCTGGAGTGGACTAGCGAGGGGAGAGACCCAGTACTTC. Protein: CAWSGLARGETQYF.

This sequence joins TRBV24-1 and TRBJ2-1; D remains unclear. This CDR3 region has 11 residues. The V end lost 5 bases, the J end lost 10 bases, and 8 bases lay between the germline ends. Germline V gene lookup returns CDR1 KGHDR and CDR2 SFDVKD. The CDR3 here is CATSAVSEQFF. The CDR3 DNA is TGTGCCACCAGTGCCGTTTCCGAGCAGTTCTTC.

Only a few counts were recorded for this clone. This chain joins TRBV14 and TRBJ1-5; no firm D call. V gave up 3 bases and J gave up 7 bases, with 10 bases separating them. The CDR3 totals 13 residues. The germline gives CDR1 SGHDN, CDR2 FVKESK. The CDR3 nucleotides are TGTGCCAGCAGCCAGACCACAGAGCAGCCCCAGCATTTT. Amino acids: CASSQTTEQPQHF.

J is TRBJ2-1 and V is TRBV5-4; 11 nucleotides align to TRBD2. Germline V gene sequence: CDR1 SGHNT, CDR2 YYREEE (reference sequence). V was clipped by 1 base and J by 5 bases; unmatched bases: 8. The CDR3 covers 17 residues. Written as DNA, the CDR3 is TGTGCCAGCAGCTTGAGGGCCTCACTAGCGGGAGACAATGAGCAGTTCTTC. It encodes CASSLRASLAGDNEQFF.

The J gene is TRBJ2-5, the V gene TRBV9; TRBD2 matches at 7 bases. V lost 0 bases and J lost 1; bases outside the gene matches: 6. The germline V gene has CDR1 SGDLS and CDR2 YYNGEE. The CDR3 extends over 16 amino acids. The DNA of the CDR3 is TGTGCCAGCAGCGTAGGGACGGGGGGTAGCCAAGAGACCCAGTACTTC. It encodes CASSVGTGGSQETQYF.

The CDR3 DNA reads TGTGCCAGCAGCTTATCTCCCCTCTATGAAAAACTGTTTTTT. The encoded protein is CASSLSPLYEKLFF. The chain combines TRBV7-9 with TRBJ1-4; D is undetermined. CDR1 SEHNR and CDR2 FQNEAQ come from the germline V gene (reference sequence). The CDR3 totals 14 residues. The V end was cut by 2 bases, the J end by 6 bases, with 10 bases between. The variable domain in full, completed from reference TRBV7-9 and TRBJ1-4, reads DTGVSQNPRHKITKRGQNVTFRCDPISEHNRLYWYRQTLGQGPEFLTYFQNEAQLEKSRLLSDRFSAERPKGSFSTLEIQRTEQGDSAMYLCASSLSPLYEKLFFGSGTQLSVL.

The chain uses TRBV29-1 and TRBJ2-1, with 10 nucleotides matching TRBD2. J was trimmed by 1 base and V by 2 bases; bases with no gene match: 8. The CDR3 has 17 residues. Germline lookup yields CDR1 SQVTM and CDR2 ANQGSEA. The CDR3 is CSVETSGVQTSYNEQFF. CDR3 coding DNA: TGCAGCGTTGAAACTAGCGGGGTACAGACATCCTACAATGAGCAGTTCTTC.

This chain joins TRBV30 and TRBJ2-3, with 7 bases fitting TRBD1. Germline V gene sequence: CDR1 GTSNPN, CDR2 SVGIG (reference sequence). The CDR3 loop spans 13 amino acids. V lost 4 bases and J lost 8; bases outside the gene matches: 9. CDR3 in DNA: TGTGCCTGGACCTATGGACAGGTCACTACGCAGTATTTT. It specifies CAWTYGQVTTQYF. Complete variable domain (other parts from reference TRBV30 and TRBJ2-3): SQTIHQWPATLVQPVGSPLSLECTVEGTSNPNLYWYRQAAGRGLQLLFYSVGIGQISSEVPQNLSASRPQDRQFILSSKKLLLSDSGFYLCAWTYGQVTTQYFGPGTRLTVL.